Described below is a single T cell receptor (beta chain) sequence and its context. What it recognizes is unknown. There are 14 residues in the CDR3. Looked up from germline, CDR1 is SEHNR and CDR2 is FQNEAQ (reference sequence). Between the trimmed V and J ends, which lost 0 bases and 6 bases, there was a span of 11 bases. This entry comes from a study of blood T cells in healthy people across ages. Primers used in a second PCR of about 7 to 12 cycles were a sample-barcoded 5' primer and a J-beta primer mix. Researchers report that a template-switch adaptor with 12 random nucleotides tagged each cDNA molecule. MiXCR, run by TCRdb on the 5' RACE reads, gives a single entry per CDR3 protein. The sample shows approximately 1,700,000 distinct CDR3 sequences, about two fifths of them seen only once. Study-wide points: There were more naive CD4+ cells and higher diversity in long-lived donors than in aged donors.

The receptor comes from a human donor in good health. The sequenced sample was blood. V is TRBV7-9 and J is TRBJ1-2, with D unresolved. CDR3 region: CASSLALTYDGYTF. The CDR3 nucleotides are TGTGCCAGCAGCTTAGCGCTTACATATGATGGCTACACCTTC.